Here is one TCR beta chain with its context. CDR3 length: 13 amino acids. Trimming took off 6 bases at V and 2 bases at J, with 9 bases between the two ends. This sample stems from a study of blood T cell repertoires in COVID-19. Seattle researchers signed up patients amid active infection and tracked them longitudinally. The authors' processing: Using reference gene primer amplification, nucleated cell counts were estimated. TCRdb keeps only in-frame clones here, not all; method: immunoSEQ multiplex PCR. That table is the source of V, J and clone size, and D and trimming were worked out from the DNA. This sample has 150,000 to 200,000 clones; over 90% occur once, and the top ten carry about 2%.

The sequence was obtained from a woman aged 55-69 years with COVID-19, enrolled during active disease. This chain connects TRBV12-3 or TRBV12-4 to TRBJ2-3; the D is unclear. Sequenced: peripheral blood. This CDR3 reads CASRAQDTDTQYF. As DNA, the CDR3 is TGTGCCAGCAGGGCCCAGGACACAGATACGCAGTATTTT.